A selection of T cell receptor beta chains follows, all from one sample in a study of T-cell reconstitution after alpha-beta-depleted transplantation in children. One entry per CDR3 protein results from TCRdb running MiXCR on the PCR reads. The table records approximately 500,000 distinct CDR3 sequences, 25% to 30% of them present only once. Here the sequenced sample was PBMCs, taken before TCRalphabeta/CD19-depleted stem cell transplant. These receptors were collected from a boy under two years old with Wiskott-Aldrich syndrome, due to receive a stem cell transplant. The CDR3 runs from the conserved cysteine through the conserved F or W. D genes are given only for firm matches. The listing skips clone size in some rows; elsewhere it reads once, few, many or a size class.

V,J,length,D,size,CDR3,DNA
TRBV6-5,TRBJ2-5,16,.,.,CASSYSGTRAEETQYF,TGTGCCAGCAGTTATTCCGGGACAAGGGCCGAAGAGACCCAGTACTTC
TRBV5-1,TRBJ2-6,18,.,.,CASSLAQGRSSGANVLTF,TGCGCCAGCAGCTTGGCACAGGGAAGGAGCTCTGGGGCCAACGTCCTGACTTTC
TRBV11-2,TRBJ2-7,14,.,.,CASSLESGPYEQYF,TGTGCCAGCAGCTTAGAATCCGGACCCTACGAGCAGTACTTC
TRBV5-1,TRBJ1-5,13,.,.,CASSLSEDQPQHF,TGCGCCAGCAGCTTGTCAGAGGATCAGCCCCAGCATTTT
TRBV5-1,TRBJ2-2,15,.,few,CASSASQTNTGELFF,TGCGCCAGCAGCGCAAGTCAAACAAACACCGGGGAGCTGTTTTTT
TRBV7-6,TRBJ1-1,16,.,few,CASSFSREEMNTEAFF,TGTGCCAGCAGCTTCTCCAGGGAGGAAATGAACACTGAAGCTTTCTTT
TRBV29-1,TRBJ1-1,12,.,few,CSVEQANTEAFF,TGCAGCGTTGAACAGGCCAACACTGAAGCTTTCTTT
TRBV12-3/TRBV12-4,TRBJ2-1,16,.,.,CASSYLKDSGYNEQFF,TGTGCCAGCAGCTATCTTAAAGATAGTGGGTACAATGAGCAGTTCTTC
TRBV7-6,TRBJ2-1,13,TRBD1,.,CASSWPGGNEQFF,TGTGCCAGCAGCTGGCCAGGGGGCAATGAGCAGTTCTTC
TRBV21-1,TRBJ1-1,16,.,few,CASSPQRREMNTEAFF,TGTGCCAGCAGCCCACAGCGCCGGGAAATGAACACTGAAGCTTTCTTT
TRBV20-1,TRBJ2-1,13,.,few,CSARQTLYNEQFF,TGCAGTGCTAGACAGACACTCTACAATGAGCAGTTCTTC
TRBV11-2,TRBJ1-1,13,.,few,CASSLGEDTEAFF,TGTGCCAGCAGCTTAGGGGAGGACACTGAAGCTTTCTTT
TRBV5-1,TRBJ2-1,15,TRBD1,.,CASSKGQGRYNEQFF,TGCGCCAGCAGCAAGGGACAGGGGAGGTACAATGAGCAGTTCTTC
TRBV2,TRBJ2-3,14,TRBD2,.,CASSAGVVPDTQYF,TGTGCCAGCTCAGCGGGGGTGGTCCCAGATACGCAGTATTTT
TRBV5-1,TRBJ1-4,17,.,.,CASSLGDTGRANEKLFF,TGCGCCAGCAGCTTGGGGGATACCGGGAGGGCTAATGAAAAACTGTTTTTT
TRBV6-5,TRBJ2-5,15,TRBD1,.,CASSYPTGEGETQYF,TGTGCCAGCAGTTACCCGACAGGGGAAGGAGAGACCCAGTACTTC
TRBV10-3,TRBJ2-3,15,TRBD2,.,CAISLLAGLTDTQYF,TGTGCCATCAGCCTACTAGCGGGACTCACAGATACGCAGTATTTT
TRBV5-1,TRBJ2-4,15,.,few,CASSLAATAKNIQYF,TGCGCCAGCAGCTTGGCCGCAACGGCCAAAAACATTCAGTACTTC
TRBV11-3,TRBJ2-5,12,TRBD2,.,CASSLGAGPPNF,TGTGCCAGCAGCTTAGGAGCGGGACCTCCCAACTTC
TRBV7-2,TRBJ2-7,15,.,.,CASSLDSRGWEVQYF,TGTGCCAGCAGCTTAGATTCCCGGGGCTGGGAGGTGCAGTACTTC
TRBV20-1,TRBJ2-7,14,.,.,CSASRQALNYEQYF,TGCAGTGCTAGTAGGCAGGCGCTAAACTACGAGCAGTACTTC
TRBV7-2,TRBJ1-2,14,.,few,CASSLEVLNYGYTF,TGTGCCAGCAGCTTAGAAGTTCTTAACTATGGCTACACCTTC
TRBV29-1,TRBJ2-1,13,.,few,CSVSTRRDNEQFF,TGCAGCGTATCCACCCGCAGGGATAATGAGCAGTTCTTC
TRBV27,TRBJ2-1,15,TRBD2,.,CASCLSSGRGNEQFF,TGTGCCAGCTGTTTATCGAGCGGGAGGGGCAATGAGCAGTTCTTC
TRBV20-1,TRBJ2-1,12,.,.,CSAPAVINEQFF,TGCAGTGCTCCGGCCGTCATCAATGAGCAGTTCTTC
TRBV11-2,TRBJ2-5,17,TRBD1,.,CASSTPTGTGYQETQYF,TGTGCCAGCAGCACCCCAACCGGGACAGGGTACCAAGAGACCCAGTACTTC
TRBV20-1,TRBJ2-7,14,.,.,CSARDLKRNYEQYF,TGCAGTGCTAGAGATCTAAAGCGGAACTACGAGCAGTACTTC
TRBV20-1,TRBJ2-5,15,TRBD2,few,CSASILGRMGETQYF,TGCAGTGCTAGTATTCTCGGGAGGATGGGGGAGACCCAGTACTTC
TRBV18,TRBJ2-1,15,TRBD1,.,CASSRETGGYNEQFF,TGTGCCAGCTCACGGGAGACAGGGGGCTACAATGAGCAGTTCTTC
TRBV7-9,TRBJ2-2,17,TRBD2,few,CASSFTLLAGAGGELFF,TGTGCCAGCAGCTTTACGTTACTAGCGGGAGCTGGCGGGGAGCTGTTTTTT
TRBV10-3,TRBJ2-1,14,TRBD2,.,CAIRRAGEHNEQFF,TGTGCCATCAGGAGAGCGGGAGAGCACAATGAGCAGTTCTTC
TRBV11-2,TRBJ2-2,18,TRBD2,.,CASSLGLAGASWTGELFF,TGTGCCAGCAGCCTCGGACTAGCGGGAGCCAGTTGGACCGGGGAGCTGTTTTTT
TRBV2,TRBJ2-3,14,.,.,CASTRDRTTDTQYF,TGTGCCAGCACCCGGGACCGAACCACAGATACGCAGTATTTT
TRBV10-3,TRBJ2-1,13,.,.,CAISEDPGSEQFF,TGTGCCATCAGTGAAGATCCAGGGAGTGAGCAGTTCTTC
TRBV20-1,TRBJ2-1,14,.,few,CSARDQLALNEQFF,TGCAGTGCTAGAGATCAACTAGCTCTGAATGAGCAGTTCTTC
TRBV5-1,TRBJ2-4,13,.,.,CASSEDGENIQYF,TGCGCCAGCAGCGAAGACGGGGAAAACATTCAGTACTTC
TRBV12-5,TRBJ1-2,16,.,.,CASGLVVGSADYGYTF,TGTGCTAGTGGTTTGGTAGTTGGTTCGGCAGATTATGGCTACACCTTC
TRBV20-1,TRBJ1-1,16,TRBD1,.,CSAANGQGGMNTEAFF,TGCAGTGCTGCCAACGGACAGGGGGGGATGAACACTGAAGCTTTCTTT
TRBV29-1,TRBJ2-7,14,.,.,CSVPSAEGYGEQYF,TGCAGCGTTCCCAGCGCCGAGGGCTATGGGGAGCAGTACTTC
TRBV12-3/TRBV12-4,TRBJ2-7,16,TRBD1,.,CASSLAGQGALYEQYF,TGTGCCAGCAGTTTAGCTGGACAGGGGGCCCTCTACGAGCAGTACTTC
TRBV6-1,TRBJ2-7,16,TRBD2,.,CASSPGSGRRRYEQYF,TGTGCCAGCAGTCCCGGAAGCGGGAGAAGGCGCTACGAGCAGTACTTC
TRBV19,TRBJ2-5,16,.,.,CASSSPIPGGEETQYF,TGTGCCAGTAGTTCACCGATCCCCGGGGGAGAAGAGACCCAGTACTTC
TRBV24-1,TRBJ2-7,14,.,.,CATSGPTWGSEQYF,TGTGCCACCAGTGGTCCGACGTGGGGTTCCGAGCAGTACTTC
TRBV7-2,TRBJ1-6,14,TRBD1,once,CAGSLDRGIPTLHF,TGTGCCGGCAGCCTGGACAGGGGGATTCCCACCCTCCACTTT
TRBV12-3/TRBV12-4,TRBJ1-2,14,.,few,CASSPFKRNYGYTF,TGTGCCAGCAGTCCGTTCAAGCGTAACTATGGCTACACCTTC
TRBV2,TRBJ2-7,14,.,.,CASRIQKVVYEQYF,TGTGCCAGCAGAATTCAAAAGGTGGTCTACGAGCAGTACTTC